Listed here are 5 T cell receptor beta chains from one sample, sequenced in a study of Graves' ophthalmopathy and Graves' hyperthyroidism. RNA transcripts were the template, and TCR beta CDR3 regions were amplified from them. RT-PCR with HTBI primers came first, then second-round multiplex PCR. TCRdb itself ran the multiplex PCR reads through MiXCR, one entry per CDR3 protein. Of roughly 600,000 distinct CDR3 sequences listed, roughly 40% are singletons. The sequenced sample consisted of peripheral blood or thyroid tissue (not recorded which). The receptors here all came from an adult man with Graves' hyperthyroidism.

This clonotype is a singleton in its sample. A much larger clone is a single base away; this may be a read error. The gene calls are TRBV29-1 and TRBJ2-2; 14 bases map to TRBD2. V lost 7 bases, J lost 6 bases, and 4 bases stayed unmatched. The germline gives CDR1 SQVTM, CDR2 ANQGSEA. This CDR3 has 14 residues. The CDR3 protein is CSAGLAGDAGELFF. The CDR3 DNA sequence: TGCAGCGCGGGACTAGCGGGAGACGCCGGGGAGCTGTTTTTT.

V usage is TRBV27 and J usage is TRBJ1-4; 8 positions match TRBD1. This CDR3 comprises 14 residues. Trimming took 3 bases from V and 8 from J; bases not matched to a gene: 5. Germline CDR1 MNHEY, CDR2 SMNVEV (reference sequence). This chain's CDR3 is CASSLTGAREKLFF. DNA for the CDR3: TGTGCCAGCAGTTTGACAGGGGCCCGCGAAAAACTGTTTTTT.

The gene calls are TRBV12-3 or TRBV12-4 and TRBJ2-2, with unresolved D. V lost 6 bases, J lost 1 base, and 9 bases lay in between. The CDR3 runs to 14 residues. Here the CDR3 reads CASSHHGNTGELFF. CDR3 DNA sequence: TGTGCCAGCAGCCATCACGGGAACACCGGGGAGCTGTTTTTT.

This clonotype came up many times. The chain couples TRBV11-1 to TRBJ2-5; 7 nucleotides line up with TRBD2. Germline CDR1 SGHAT, CDR2 FQDESV (reference sequence). The CDR3 spans 15 residues. Unmatched junction bases numbered 4, after V lost 1 base and J lost 2 bases. The DNA of the CDR3 is TGTGCCAGCAGCTTAGGCGGGAGAACGCAAGAGACCCAGTACTTC. This translates into CASSLGGRTQETQYF.

This clonotype appeared a few times. This rearrangement joins TRBV6-1 to TRBJ2-2; perhaps TRBD1 as D (5 bases). Germline V lookup: CDR1 MNHNS, CDR2 SASEGT. Trimming removed 3 bases from V and 4 bases from J, with 21 bases in between. The CDR3 covers 18 residues. In DNA, the CDR3 is TGTGCCAGCAGTGATGGGGCCTTATCAACAACGGGCACCGGGGAGCTGTTTTTT. This sequence encodes CASSDGALSTTGTGELFF.